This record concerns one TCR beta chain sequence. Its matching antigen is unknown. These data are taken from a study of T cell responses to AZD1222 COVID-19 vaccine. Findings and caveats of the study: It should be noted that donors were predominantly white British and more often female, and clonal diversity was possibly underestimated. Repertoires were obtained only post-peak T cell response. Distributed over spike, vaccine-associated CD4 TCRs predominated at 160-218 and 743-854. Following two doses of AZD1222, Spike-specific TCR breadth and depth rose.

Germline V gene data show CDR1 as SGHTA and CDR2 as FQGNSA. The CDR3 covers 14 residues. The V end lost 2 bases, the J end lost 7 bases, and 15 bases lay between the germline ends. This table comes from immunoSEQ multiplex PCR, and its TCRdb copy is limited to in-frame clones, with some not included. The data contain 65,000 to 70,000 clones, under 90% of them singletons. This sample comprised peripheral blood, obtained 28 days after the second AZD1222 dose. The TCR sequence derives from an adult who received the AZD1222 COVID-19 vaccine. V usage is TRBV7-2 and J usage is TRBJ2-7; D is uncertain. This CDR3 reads CASSLRRGAEEQYF. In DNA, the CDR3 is TGTGCCAGCAGCTTAAGGAGAGGTGCTGAAGAGCAGTACTTC.